The rows below give T cell receptor beta chains drawn from one sample of a study of blood T cell repertoires in COVID-19. Data came from immunoSEQ multiplex PCR; TCRdb stores just in-frame clones and leaves some out. The data show fewer than 250,000 clones, approximately 90% seen once. The sample taken for sequencing was peripheral blood. Receptors were obtained from a man in his forties or fifties with COVID-19, enrolled during active disease. Both conserved end residues are part of each CDR3. D genes are given only for firm matches.

v_gene	d_gene	j_gene	len	CDR3aa	CDR3nt
TRBV9	NA	TRBJ2-5	13	CASSSEGVGTQYF	TGTGCCAGCAGCTCCGAGGGGGTGGGGACCCAGTACTTC
TRBV10-3	TRBD1	TRBJ1-6	16	CAISQPGQGSSSPLHF	TGTGCCATCAGTCAACCGGGACAGGGGAGTAGTTCACCCCTCCACTTT
TRBV5-4	TRBD1	TRBJ2-7	13	CASSSTTDRVQYF	TGTGCCAGCAGCTCTACAACGGACAGGGTGCAGTACTTC
TRBV28	TRBD1	TRBJ2-1	11	CASSSTGEQFF	TGTGCCAGCAGTTCGACAGGGGAGCAGTTCTTC
TRBV12-3/TRBV12-4	NA	TRBJ1-1	13	CASSRLKSTEAFF	TGTGCCAGCAGCCGACTTAAGAGCACTGAAGCTTTCTTT
TRBV5-8	NA	TRBJ1-3	15	CASSWGTYSGNTIYF	TGTGCCAGCAGCTGGGGGACATACTCTGGAAACACCATATATTTT
TRBV12-3/TRBV12-4	TRBD2	TRBJ2-1	13	CASRSGSLDEQFF	TGTGCCAGCAGAAGCGGGAGTTTGGATGAGCAGTTCTTC
TRBV3-1/TRBV3-2	NA	TRBJ1-2	16	CASSQGNRALALGYTF	TGTGCCAGCAGCCAAGGCAACAGGGCCCTAGCTTTGGGCTACACCTTC
TRBV6-6	NA	TRBJ2-3	13	CASTPDSADTQYF	TGTGCCAGCACCCCCGACTCCGCAGATACGCAGTATTTT
TRBV27	NA	TRBJ1-3	16	CASSPGHRSSGNTIYF	TGTGCCAGCAGCCCGGGACACCGGAGCTCTGGAAACACCATATATTTT